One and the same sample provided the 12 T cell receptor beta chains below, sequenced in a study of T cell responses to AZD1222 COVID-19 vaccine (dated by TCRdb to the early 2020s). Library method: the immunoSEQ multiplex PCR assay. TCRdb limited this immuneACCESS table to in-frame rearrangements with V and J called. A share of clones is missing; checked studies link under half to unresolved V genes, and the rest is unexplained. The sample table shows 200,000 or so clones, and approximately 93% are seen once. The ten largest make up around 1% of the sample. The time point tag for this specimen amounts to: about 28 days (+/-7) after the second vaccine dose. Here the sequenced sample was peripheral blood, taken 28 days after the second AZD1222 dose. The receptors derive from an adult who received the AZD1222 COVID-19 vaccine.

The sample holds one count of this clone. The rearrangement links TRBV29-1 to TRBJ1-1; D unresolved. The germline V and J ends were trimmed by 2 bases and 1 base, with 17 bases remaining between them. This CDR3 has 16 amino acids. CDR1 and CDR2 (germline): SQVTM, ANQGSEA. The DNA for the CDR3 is TGCAGCGTTGAAATGGCCAGGCACTCATCGAACACTGAAGCTTTCTTT. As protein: CSVEMARHSSNTEAFF.

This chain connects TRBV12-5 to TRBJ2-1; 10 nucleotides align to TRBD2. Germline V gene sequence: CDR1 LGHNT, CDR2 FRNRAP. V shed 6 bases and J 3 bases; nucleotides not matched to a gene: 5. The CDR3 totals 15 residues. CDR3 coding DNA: TGTGCTAGTGGCTTAGCGGGGGGCCACTACAATGAGCAGTTCTTC. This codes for CASGLAGGHYNEQFF.

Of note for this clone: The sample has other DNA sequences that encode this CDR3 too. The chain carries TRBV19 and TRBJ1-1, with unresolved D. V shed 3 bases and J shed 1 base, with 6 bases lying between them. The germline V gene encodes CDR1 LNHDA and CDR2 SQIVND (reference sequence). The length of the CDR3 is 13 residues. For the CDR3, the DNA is TGTGCCAGTAGTATCTCAGAGAACACTGAAGCTTTCTTT. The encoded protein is CASSISENTEAFF.

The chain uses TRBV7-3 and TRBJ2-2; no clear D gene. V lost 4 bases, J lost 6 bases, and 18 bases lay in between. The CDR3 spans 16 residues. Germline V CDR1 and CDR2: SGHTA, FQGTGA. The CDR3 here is CASSSRLHLRAGELFF. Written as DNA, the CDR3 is TGTGCCAGCAGCTCGAGGCTTCACCTTAGGGCCGGGGAGCTGTTTTTT.

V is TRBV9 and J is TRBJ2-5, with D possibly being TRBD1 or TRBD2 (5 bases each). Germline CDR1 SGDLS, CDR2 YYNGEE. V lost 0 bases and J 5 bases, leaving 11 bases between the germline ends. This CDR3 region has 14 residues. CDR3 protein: CASSVDRGRETQYF. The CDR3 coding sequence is TGTGCCAGCAGCGTAGATCGGGGCAGGGAGACCCAGTACTTC. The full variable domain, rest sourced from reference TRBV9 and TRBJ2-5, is DSGVTQTPKHLITATGQRVTLRCSPRSGDLSVYWYQQSLDQGLQFLIQYYNGEERAKGNILERFSAQQFPDLHSELNLSSLELGDSALYFCASSVDRGRETQYFGPGTRLLVL.

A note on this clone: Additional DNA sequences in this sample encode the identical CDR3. The CDR3 is CASSRGQGSNQPQHF. In DNA form, the CDR3 reads TGTGCCAGCAGTCGAGGCCAGGGAAGCAATCAGCCCCAGCATTTT. This chain links TRBV6-5 with TRBJ1-5; D may be TRBD1 (5 bases). Germline loops: CDR1 MNHEY, CDR2 SVGAGI. Deletions cut 5 bases from V and 1 base from J, with 12 bases between. CDR3 size: 15 residues.

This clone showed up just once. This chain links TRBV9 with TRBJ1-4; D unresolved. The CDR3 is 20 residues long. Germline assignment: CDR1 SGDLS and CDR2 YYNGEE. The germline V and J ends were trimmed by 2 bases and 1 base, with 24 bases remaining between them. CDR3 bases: TGTGCCAGCAGCGTTTCTCCCGGTTCAGCGTGGCGCCTAACTAATGAAAAACTGTTTTTT. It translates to CASSVSPGSAWRLTNEKLFF.

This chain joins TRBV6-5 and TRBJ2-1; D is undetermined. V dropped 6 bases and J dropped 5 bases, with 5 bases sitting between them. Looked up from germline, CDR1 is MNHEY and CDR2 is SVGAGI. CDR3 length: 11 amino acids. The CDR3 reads CASSRNNEQFF. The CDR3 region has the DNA TGTGCCAGCAGCAGAAACAATGAGCAGTTCTTC.

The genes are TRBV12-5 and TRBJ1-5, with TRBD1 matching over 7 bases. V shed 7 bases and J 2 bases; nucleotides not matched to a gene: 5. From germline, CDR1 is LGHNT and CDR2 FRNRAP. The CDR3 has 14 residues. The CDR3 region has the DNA TGTGCTAGTGCCCGGGACAGCGGCAATCAGCCCCAGCATTTT. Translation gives CASARDSGNQPQHF.

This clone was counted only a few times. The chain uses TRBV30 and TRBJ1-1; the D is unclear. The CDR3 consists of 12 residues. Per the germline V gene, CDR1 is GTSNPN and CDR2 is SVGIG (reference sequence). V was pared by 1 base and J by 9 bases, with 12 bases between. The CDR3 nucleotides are TGTGCCTGGAGTGGAGGAGGGAAAAAAGCTTTCTTT. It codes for CAWSGGGKKAFF.

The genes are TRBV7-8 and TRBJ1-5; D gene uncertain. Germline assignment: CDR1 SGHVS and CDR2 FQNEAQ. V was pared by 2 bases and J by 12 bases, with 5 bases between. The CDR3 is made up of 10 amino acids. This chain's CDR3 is CASSLRGQHF. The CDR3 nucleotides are TGTGCCAGCAGCTTACGAGGCCAGCATTTT.

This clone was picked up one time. The CDR3 DNA follows: TGTGCCAGCAGTCGGGGTAATGGGGCCAACGTCCTGACTTTC. This translates into CASSRGNGANVLTF. This chain links TRBV27 with TRBJ2-6, with D possibly TRBD2 on 5 matching bases. V was clipped by 5 bases and J by 3 bases, with 8 bases between them. This CDR3 has 14 amino acids. CDR1 and CDR2 (germline): MNHEY, SMNVEV (reference sequence). Full variable domain (rest looked up from reference TRBV27 and TRBJ2-6): EAQVTQNPRYLITVTGKKLTVTCSQNMNHEYMSWYRQDPGLGLRQIYYSMNVEVTDKGDVPEGYKVSRKEKRNFPLILESPSPNQTSLYFCASSRGNGANVLTFGAGSRLTVL.